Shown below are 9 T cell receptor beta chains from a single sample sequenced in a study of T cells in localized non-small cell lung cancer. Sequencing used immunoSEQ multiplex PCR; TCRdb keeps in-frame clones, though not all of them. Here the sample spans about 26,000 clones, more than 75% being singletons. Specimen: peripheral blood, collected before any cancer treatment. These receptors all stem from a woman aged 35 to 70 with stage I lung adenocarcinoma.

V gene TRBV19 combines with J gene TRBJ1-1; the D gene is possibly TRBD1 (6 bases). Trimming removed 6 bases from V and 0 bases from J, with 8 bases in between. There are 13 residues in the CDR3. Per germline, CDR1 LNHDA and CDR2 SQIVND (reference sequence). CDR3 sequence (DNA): TGTGCCAGTAGACAGGGTATGAACACTGAAGCTTTCTTT. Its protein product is CASRQGMNTEAFF.

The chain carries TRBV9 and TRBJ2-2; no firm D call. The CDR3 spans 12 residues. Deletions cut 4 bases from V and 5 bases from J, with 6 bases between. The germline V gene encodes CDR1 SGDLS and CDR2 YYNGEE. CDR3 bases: TGTGCCAGCAGCCCTTCGACCGGGGAGCTGTTTTTT. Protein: CASSPSTGELFF.

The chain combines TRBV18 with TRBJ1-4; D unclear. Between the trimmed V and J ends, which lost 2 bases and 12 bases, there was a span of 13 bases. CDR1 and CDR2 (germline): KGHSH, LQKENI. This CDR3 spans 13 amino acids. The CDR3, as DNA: TGTGCCAGCTCACCAAGTAAGGTCGAACAACTGTTTTTT. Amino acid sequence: CASSPSKVEQLFF.

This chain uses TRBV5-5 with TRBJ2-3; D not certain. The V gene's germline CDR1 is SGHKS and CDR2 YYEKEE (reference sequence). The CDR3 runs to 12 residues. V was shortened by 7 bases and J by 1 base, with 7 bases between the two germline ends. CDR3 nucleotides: TGTGCCAGCGGCTGGGGCACAGATACGCAGTATTTT. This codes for CASGWGTDTQYF. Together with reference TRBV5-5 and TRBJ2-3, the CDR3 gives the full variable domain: DAGVTQSPTHLIKTRGQQVTLRCSPISGHKSVSWYQQVLGQGPQFIFQYYEKEERGRGNFPDRFSARQFPNYSSELNVNALLLGDSALYLCASGWGTDTQYFGPGTRLTVL.

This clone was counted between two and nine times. Here the CDR3 DNA reads TGTGCCAGCAGCTTAGAGGGCAGTGAGCAGTTCTTC. Translating it yields CASSLEGSEQFF. This chain links TRBV11-3 with TRBJ2-1, with unresolved D. The CDR3 has 12 residues. V lost 0 bases and J 9 bases, leaving 6 bases between the germline ends. Germline CDR1 SGHNT, CDR2 YENEEA.

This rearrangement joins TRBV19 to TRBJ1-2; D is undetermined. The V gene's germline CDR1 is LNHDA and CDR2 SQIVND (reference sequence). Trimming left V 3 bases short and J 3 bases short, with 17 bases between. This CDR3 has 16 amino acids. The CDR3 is CASSIPGRVSYYGYTF. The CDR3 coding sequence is TGTGCCAGTAGTATCCCCGGGAGGGTGTCCTACTATGGCTACACCTTC.

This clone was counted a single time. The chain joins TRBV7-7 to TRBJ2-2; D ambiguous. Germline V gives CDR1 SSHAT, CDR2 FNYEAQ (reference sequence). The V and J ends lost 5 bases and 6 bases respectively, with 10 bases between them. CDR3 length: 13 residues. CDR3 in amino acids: CASSGGMPGELFF. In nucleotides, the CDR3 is TGTGCCAGCAGCGGCGGAATGCCCGGGGAGCTGTTTTTT.

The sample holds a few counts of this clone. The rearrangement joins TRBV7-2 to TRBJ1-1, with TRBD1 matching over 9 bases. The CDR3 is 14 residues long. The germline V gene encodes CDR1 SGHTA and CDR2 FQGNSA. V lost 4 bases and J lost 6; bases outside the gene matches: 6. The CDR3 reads CASSSQGARPEAFF. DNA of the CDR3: TGTGCCAGCAGCTCACAGGGGGCCAGGCCTGAAGCTTTCTTT.

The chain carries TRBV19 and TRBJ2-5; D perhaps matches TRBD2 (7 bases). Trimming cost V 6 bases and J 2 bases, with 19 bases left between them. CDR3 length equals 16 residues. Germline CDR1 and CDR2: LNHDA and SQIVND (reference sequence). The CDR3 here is CASRAGHLNIQETQYF. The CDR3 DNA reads TGTGCCAGTAGAGCGGGACACCTGAACATTCAAGAGACCCAGTACTTC.